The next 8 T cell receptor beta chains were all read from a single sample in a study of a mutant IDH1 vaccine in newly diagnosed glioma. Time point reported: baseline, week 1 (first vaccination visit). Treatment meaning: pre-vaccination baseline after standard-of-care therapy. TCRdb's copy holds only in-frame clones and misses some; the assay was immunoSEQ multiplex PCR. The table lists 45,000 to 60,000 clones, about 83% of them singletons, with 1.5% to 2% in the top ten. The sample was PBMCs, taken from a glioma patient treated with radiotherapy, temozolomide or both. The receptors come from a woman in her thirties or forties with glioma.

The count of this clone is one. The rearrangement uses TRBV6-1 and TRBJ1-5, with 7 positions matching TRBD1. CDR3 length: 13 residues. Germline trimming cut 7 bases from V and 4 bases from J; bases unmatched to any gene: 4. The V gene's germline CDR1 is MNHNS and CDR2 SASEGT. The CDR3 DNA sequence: TGTGCCAGCACCTTGGACAGGAATCAGCCCCAGCATTTT. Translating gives CASTLDRNQPQHF.

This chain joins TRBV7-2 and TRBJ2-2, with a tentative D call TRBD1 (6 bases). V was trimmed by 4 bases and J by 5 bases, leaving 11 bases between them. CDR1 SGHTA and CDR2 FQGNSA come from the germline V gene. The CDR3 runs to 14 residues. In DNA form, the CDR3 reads TGTGCCAGCAGCTATCTACAGGGTACCGGGGAGCTGTTTTTT. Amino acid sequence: CASSYLQGTGELFF.

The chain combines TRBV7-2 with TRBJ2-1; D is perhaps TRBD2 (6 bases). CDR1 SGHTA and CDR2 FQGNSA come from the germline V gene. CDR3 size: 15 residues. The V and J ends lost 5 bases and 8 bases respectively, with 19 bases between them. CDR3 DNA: TGTGCCAGCAGCCCCTTCTCCCCTAGCGTCTATGAGCAGTTCTTC. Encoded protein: CASSPFSPSVYEQFF. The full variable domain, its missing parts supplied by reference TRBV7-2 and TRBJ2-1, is GAGVSQSPSNKVTEKGKDVELRCDPISGHTALYWYRQSLGQGLEFLIYFQGNSAPDKSGLPSDRFSAERTGGSVSTLTIQRTQQEDSAVYLCASSPFSPSVYEQFFGPGTRLTVL.

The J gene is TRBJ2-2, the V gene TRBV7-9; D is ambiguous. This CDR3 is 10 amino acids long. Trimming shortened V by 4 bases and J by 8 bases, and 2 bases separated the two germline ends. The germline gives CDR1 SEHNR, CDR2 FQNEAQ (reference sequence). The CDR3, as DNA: TGTGCCAGCAGCTATGGGGAGCTGTTTTTT. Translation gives CASSYGELFF. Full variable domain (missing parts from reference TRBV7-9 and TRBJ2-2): DTGVSQNPRHKITKRGQNVTFRCDPISEHNRLYWYRQTLGQGPEFLTYFQNEAQLEKSRLLSDRFSAERPKGSFSTLEIQRTEQGDSAMYLCASSYGELFFGEGSRLTVL.

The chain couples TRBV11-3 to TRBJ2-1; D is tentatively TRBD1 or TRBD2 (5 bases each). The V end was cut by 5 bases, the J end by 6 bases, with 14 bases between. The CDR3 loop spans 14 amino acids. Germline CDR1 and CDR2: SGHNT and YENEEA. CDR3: CASSIGGTSNEQFF. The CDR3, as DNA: TGTGCCAGCAGCATTGGGGGTACCTCCAATGAGCAGTTCTTC.

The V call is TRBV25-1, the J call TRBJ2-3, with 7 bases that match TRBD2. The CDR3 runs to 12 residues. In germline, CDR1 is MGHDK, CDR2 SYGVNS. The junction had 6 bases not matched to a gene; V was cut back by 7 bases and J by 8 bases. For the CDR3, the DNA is TGTGCCAGCACCAGCGGGGATGGTACGCAGTATTTT. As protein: CASTSGDGTQYF.

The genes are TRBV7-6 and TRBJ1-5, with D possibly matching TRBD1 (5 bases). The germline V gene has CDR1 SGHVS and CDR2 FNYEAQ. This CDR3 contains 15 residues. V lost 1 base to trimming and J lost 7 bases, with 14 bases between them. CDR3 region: CASSLGQGSGQPQHF. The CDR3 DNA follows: TGTGCCAGCAGCTTAGGCCAGGGAAGTGGGCAGCCCCAGCATTTT.

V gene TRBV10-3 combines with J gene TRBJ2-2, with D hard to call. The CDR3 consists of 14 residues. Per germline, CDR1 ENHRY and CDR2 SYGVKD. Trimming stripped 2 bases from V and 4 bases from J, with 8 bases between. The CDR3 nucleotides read TGTGCCATCAGTGAGGAGGTGAGCACCGGGGAGCTGTTTTTT. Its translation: CAISEEVSTGELFF.